Reported below is one TCR beta chain. The ends were cut back, 7 bases at V and 0 bases at J, with 16 bases in the middle. This CDR3 region has 16 residues. Germline V gives CDR1 MRHNA, CDR2 SNTAGT. This specimen comes from a study of blood T cell repertoires in COVID-19. At the level of the study: Collection of acute and convalescent COVID-19 samples took place in the United States, Italy and Spain. PBMCs, B-cell-depleted T cells, or T cells were the source of the cDNA or gDNA that made up the material.

TCRdb's copy holds only in-frame clones and misses some; the assay was immunoSEQ multiplex PCR. The sample includes fewer than 85,000 clones, about 89% seen only once; the top ten take 7% to 10%. The source of this sequence is a man in his forties or fifties with active COVID-19. The chain couples TRBV6-4 to TRBJ1-5, with a weak D call TRBD1 (6 bases). The sequenced sample was peripheral blood. In DNA, the CDR3 is TGTGCCAGCAAGGAGGACAGACCATATAGCAATCAGCCCCAGCATTTT. Amino acid sequence: CASKEDRPYSNQPQHF.